The 21 T cell receptor beta chains in this list originate from one sample, sequenced in a study of control samples from healthy donors and cancer patients. The repertoire was sequenced with immunoSEQ multiplex PCR; TCRdb's copy has only in-frame clones and lacks some. This sample yields 140,000 to 150,000 clones, of which more than 85% are seen a single time; under 7% belongs to the top ten. Sequenced: blood. These receptors all stem from a man between 18 and 35 years old in good health.

The chain combines TRBV10-3 with TRBJ1-1; D gene ambiguous. Germline CDR1 reads ENHRY; CDR2 reads SYGVKD. This CDR3 has 13 residues. Trimming pared 5 bases from V and 6 bases from J, leaving 13 bases between. The CDR3 spells CAISNAKGPEAFF. For the CDR3, the DNA is TGTGCCATCAGTAACGCAAAGGGTCCTGAAGCTTTCTTT.

The chain carries TRBV2 and TRBJ1-2; no definite D call. V lost 8 bases and J lost 8, with 18 bases in between. The CDR3 contains 13 residues. Germline V CDR1 and CDR2: SNHLY, FYNNEI. The CDR3 DNA is TGTGCCAGCCTCGGTAGTTCCGGCGGGGGCTACACCTTC. It codes for CASLGSSGGGYTF. Together with reference TRBV2 and TRBJ1-2, the CDR3 gives the full variable domain: EPEVTQTPSHQVTQMGQEVILRCVPISNHLYFYWYRQILGQKVEFLVSFYNNEISEKSEIFDDQFSVERPDGSNFTLKIRSTKLEDSAMYFCASLGSSGGGYTFGSGTRLTVV.

The table lists this clone with a count of one. V and J are TRBV6-5 and TRBJ1-1, with 7 nucleotides matching TRBD1. J gave up 1 base and V 10 bases, and 9 bases lay outside the gene matches. Germline lookup yields CDR1 MNHEY and CDR2 SVGAGI. The CDR3 has 14 amino acids. The CDR3 nucleotides read TGTGCCATCATCAGGGGGACGCCGAACACTGAAGCTTTCTTT. Its translation: CAIIRGTPNTEAFF.

V gene TRBV7-2 combines with J gene TRBJ2-5, with 8 positions matching TRBD1. The germline V gene has CDR1 SGHTA and CDR2 FQGNSA. This CDR3 is 14 amino acids long. Trimming cost V 5 bases and J 5 bases; bases outside gene matches: 7. CDR3 nucleotide sequence: TGTGCCAGCAGCCTAGACAGGGGTGGGGAGACCCAGTACTTC. Translated: CASSLDRGGETQYF. Using reference TRBV7-2 and TRBJ2-5 for the parts outside the CDR3, the full variable domain is GAGVSQSPSNKVTEKGKDVELRCDPISGHTALYWYRQSLGQGLEFLIYFQGNSAPDKSGLPSDRFSAERTGGSVSTLTIQRTQQEDSAVYLCASSLDRGGETQYFGPGTRLLVL.

The J gene is TRBJ2-1, the V gene TRBV5-1, with TRBD2 identical over 10 bases. The CDR3 has 17 residues. Trimming cost V 4 bases and J 4 bases; bases outside gene matches: 11. Germline V gene lookup returns CDR1 SGHRS and CDR2 YFSETQ. The CDR3: CASSGFTSGESYNEQFF. CDR3 sequence (DNA): TGCGCCAGCAGCGGATTCACTAGCGGGGAATCTTACAATGAGCAGTTCTTC.

The V and J genes are TRBV5-1 and TRBJ1-1; D is unclear. Germline V CDR1 and CDR2: SGHRS, YFSETQ. Trimming pared 0 bases from V and 0 bases from J, leaving 3 bases between. The CDR3 sequence is 13 residues long. The CDR3 protein is CASSLELNTEAFF. The CDR3 region has the DNA TGCGCCAGCAGCTTGGAATTGAACACTGAAGCTTTCTTT.

This chain joins TRBV6-6 and TRBJ2-1; TRBD2 might be the D (6 bases). Germline CDR1 is MNHNY and CDR2 is SVGAGI (reference sequence). This CDR3 has 14 residues. V was shortened by 6 bases and J by 3 bases, with 12 bases between the two germline ends. In nucleotides, the CDR3 is TGTGCCAGCAGCACGGGACTTCTCTACAATGAGCAGTTCTTC. Its translation is CASSTGLLYNEQFF.

The rearrangement joins TRBV28 to TRBJ2-2; 11 positions match TRBD2. V was clipped by 6 bases and J by 2 bases; unmatched bases: 8. CDR3 size: 17 residues. CDR1 is MDHEN, CDR2 SYDVKM, per germline. The CDR3 coding sequence is TGTGCCAGCAGGGGGACCGGGACTAGCGGTAACACCGGGGAGCTGTTTTTT. Amino acid sequence: CASRGTGTSGNTGELFF.

The V gene is TRBV5-6, the J gene TRBJ1-1, with D unclear. Trimming left V 0 bases short and J 6 bases short, with 12 bases between. Germline V gives CDR1 SGHDT, CDR2 YYEEEE. This CDR3 contains 14 residues. CDR3 amino acids: CASSLGFKGAEAFF. DNA of the CDR3: TGTGCCAGCAGCTTGGGATTCAAGGGCGCTGAAGCTTTCTTT.

This sequence joins TRBV18 and TRBJ2-7, with a possible D match to TRBD1 (6 bases). CDR1 and CDR2 from the germline V gene are KGHSH and LQKENI. V shed 4 bases and J shed 2 bases, with 12 bases lying between them. The CDR3 consists of 14 residues. The CDR3 DNA follows: TGTGCCAGCTCACAGGCCGGGACACCCTACGAGCAGTACTTC. This translates into CASSQAGTPYEQYF.

CDR3 bases: TGTGCCAGTAGTATTATCCAGGGGGAGGGCAATCAGCCCCAGCATTTT. Residues: CASSIIQGEGNQPQHF. The genes are TRBV19 and TRBJ1-5; 7 bases map to TRBD1. Trimming cost V 3 bases and J 2 bases; bases outside gene matches: 7. CDR1 LNHDA and CDR2 SQIVND come from the germline V gene (reference sequence). This CDR3 is built from 16 residues.

The chain employs TRBV10-1 and TRBJ2-3, with TRBD1 identical over 8 bases. CDR3 length equals 14 residues. The junction had 4 bases not matched to a gene; V was cut back by 6 bases and J by 2 bases. Per the germline V gene, CDR1 is WNHNN and CDR2 is SYGVQD (reference sequence). The CDR3 DNA is TGCGCCAGCAGGCAGGGGGCCCACACAGATACGCAGTATTTT. Translation gives CASRQGAHTDTQYF.

The chain employs TRBV5-1 and TRBJ2-7; tentative D call: TRBD1 (5 bases). The CDR3 is 15 residues long. The V end was cut by 3 bases, the J end by 2 bases, with 15 bases between. Germline CDR1 SGHRS, CDR2 YFSETQ. The CDR3 reads CASSSPDNGAYEQYF. The CDR3 coding sequence is TGCGCCAGCAGCTCCCCGGACAATGGGGCCTACGAGCAGTACTTC.

This chain links TRBV28 with TRBJ1-3; TRBD1 matches at 10 bases. The CDR3 is 16 residues long. CDR1 and CDR2 from the germline V gene are MDHEN and SYDVKM. V trimming: 5 bases; J trimming: 2 bases; junction bases outside the gene matches: 6. CDR3 amino acids: CASSIRQGAAGNTIYF. The CDR3 bases are TGTGCCAGCAGTATCCGACAGGGGGCGGCTGGAAACACCATATATTTT.

This clone appeared a single time. The V gene is TRBV27, the J gene TRBJ1-1; possible D gene TRBD1, 6 bases. The germline CDR1 and CDR2 sequences are MNHEY and SMNVEV (reference sequence). CDR3 length equals 15 residues. V shed 4 bases and J shed 0 bases, with 12 bases lying between them. CDR3 loop: CASSSFRGLNTEAFF. The CDR3 DNA is TGTGCCAGCAGTTCATTCAGGGGACTGAACACTGAAGCTTTCTTT.

The V gene is TRBV19, the J gene TRBJ1-2, with D maybe TRBD1 (5 bases). There are 12 residues in the CDR3. V gave up 5 bases and J gave up 14 bases, with 18 bases separating them. Germline CDR1 is LNHDA and CDR2 is SQIVND (reference sequence). The CDR3 region has the DNA TGTGCCAGTAGTGACCCGCCAGGGCCCTTTACCTTC. Its translation: CASSDPPGPFTF.

J is TRBJ2-7 and V is TRBV5-6; D unclear. The length of the CDR3 is 13 residues. Trimming took 2 bases from V and 0 from J, leaving 6 bases between them. The germline CDR1 and CDR2 sequences are SGHDT and YYEEEE. This chain's CDR3 is CASSLIASYEQYF. DNA for the CDR3: TGTGCCAGCAGCTTAATTGCCTCCTACGAGCAGTACTTC.

The chain carries TRBV28 and TRBJ1-1; D gene ambiguous. Germline V CDR1 and CDR2: MDHEN, SYDVKM. This CDR3 is built from 16 residues. Trimming removed 5 bases at V and 4 bases at J, with 20 bases between. CDR3 in DNA: TGTGCCAGCAGTCCGCCACCTCAGCGCCGAGGCACTGAAGCTTTCTTT. Translating it yields CASSPPPQRRGTEAFF.

This chain's CDR3 is CASSFARNLRGRRDGELFF. The CDR3 DNA is TGTGCCAGCAGTTTCGCCAGAAACCTCAGGGGGAGACGTGACGGGGAGCTGTTTTTT. The V and J genes are TRBV27 and TRBJ2-2; TRBD1 matches at 7 bases. This CDR3 comprises 19 residues. Trimming at V came to 3 bases and at J to 7 bases, leaving 20 bases not matched to a gene. From germline, CDR1 is MNHEY and CDR2 SMNVEV (reference sequence).

The V call is TRBV9, the J call TRBJ2-3; 7 positions agree with TRBD2. V lost 0 bases to trimming and J lost 0 bases; unmatched junction nucleotides: 4. The CDR3 consists of 16 residues. Per germline, CDR1 SGDLS and CDR2 YYNGEE. In nucleotides, the CDR3 is TGTGCCAGCAGCGTAGGACTAGCAGTAAGCACAGATACGCAGTATTTT. Translated: CASSVGLAVSTDTQYF.

This CDR3 is CASSQEGSGTPSYEQYF. DNA of the CDR3: TGCGCCAGCAGCCAAGAAGGGTCCGGGACTCCCTCCTACGAGCAGTACTTC. V gene TRBV4-1 combines with J gene TRBJ2-7; a weak D match, TRBD2 (6 bases). Trimming stripped 0 bases from V and 0 bases from J, with 15 bases between. This CDR3 region has 17 residues. Germline V gene data show CDR1 as MGHRA and CDR2 as YSYEKL.